This T cell receptor (beta chain) was identified during a study of blood T cell repertoires in COVID-19. Source study methods: Quantification of nucleated cells was approximated via reference gene primer amplification. Only in-frame clones appear in the TCRdb table, and some are missing; sequencing was by immunoSEQ multiplex PCR. V, J and clone size reflect that table, while D and trimming were determined from the DNA. The sample shows roughly 250,000 clones, 82% of them seen only once. This CDR3 spans 17 amino acids. With 6 bases clipped from V and 1 base from J, the junction kept 10 bases outside the gene matches. Germline CDR1 KGHSH, CDR2 LQKENI.

This clonotype was obtained from a woman aged 80 or over with active or convalescent COVID-19. This chain links TRBV18 with TRBJ2-3; 10 bases map to TRBD2. The source material was peripheral blood. CDR3 nucleotides: TGTGCCAGCTCCTTCCAGCGGGGGGGTTTGGGCACAGATACGCAGTATTTT. This gives the protein CASSFQRGGLGTDTQYF.